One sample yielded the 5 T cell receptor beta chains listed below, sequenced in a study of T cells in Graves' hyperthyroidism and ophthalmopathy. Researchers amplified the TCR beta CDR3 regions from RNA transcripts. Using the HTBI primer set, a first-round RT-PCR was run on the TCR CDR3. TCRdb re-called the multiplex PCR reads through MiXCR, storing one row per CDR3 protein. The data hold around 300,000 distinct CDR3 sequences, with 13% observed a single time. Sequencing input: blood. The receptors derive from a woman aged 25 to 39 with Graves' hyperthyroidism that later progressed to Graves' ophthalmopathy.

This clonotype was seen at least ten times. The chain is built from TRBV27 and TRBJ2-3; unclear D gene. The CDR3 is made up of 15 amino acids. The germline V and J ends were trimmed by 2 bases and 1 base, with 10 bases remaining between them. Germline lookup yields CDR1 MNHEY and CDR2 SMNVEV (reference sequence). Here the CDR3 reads CASSLVAARTDTQYF. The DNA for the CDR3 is TGTGCCAGCAGTTTAGTGGCGGCCCGCACAGATACGCAGTATTTT.

The CDR3 here is CAYVSQRGRSYEQYF. The DNA of the CDR3 is TGTGCCTATGTCAGTCAGAGGGGGCGCTCCTACGAGCAGTACTTC. The chain couples TRBV30 to TRBJ2-7; the match to TRBD1 covers 7 bases. CDR1 and CDR2 from the germline V gene are GTSNPN and SVGIG (reference sequence). The junction had 12 bases not matched to a gene; V was cut back by 7 bases and J by 0 bases. The CDR3 covers 15 residues.

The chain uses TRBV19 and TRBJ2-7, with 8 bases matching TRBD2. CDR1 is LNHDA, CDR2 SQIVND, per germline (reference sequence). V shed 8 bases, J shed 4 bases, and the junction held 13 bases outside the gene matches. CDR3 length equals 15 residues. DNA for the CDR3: TGTGCCAGTGCCACCGCGGGAGGCATTTATTACGAGCAGTACTTC. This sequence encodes CASATAGGIYYEQYF.

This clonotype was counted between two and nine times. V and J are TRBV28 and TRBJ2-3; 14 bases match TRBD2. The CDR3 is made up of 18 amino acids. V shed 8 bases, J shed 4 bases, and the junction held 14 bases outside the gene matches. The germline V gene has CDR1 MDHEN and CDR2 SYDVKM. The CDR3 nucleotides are TGTGCCAGCCCCCCACCGGGACTAGCGGGAGACTGGGCAGATACGCAGTATTTT. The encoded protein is CASPPPGLAGDWADTQYF.

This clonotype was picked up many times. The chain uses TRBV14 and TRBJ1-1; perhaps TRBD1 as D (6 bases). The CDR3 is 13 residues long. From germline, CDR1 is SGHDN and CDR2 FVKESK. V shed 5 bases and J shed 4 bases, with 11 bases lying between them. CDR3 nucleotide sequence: TGTGCCAGCAGCGCACAGGGTCTCACTGAAGCTTTCTTT. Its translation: CASSAQGLTEAFF.